This entry is about one TCR beta chain. The antigen is unknown. This sample was taken from a study of shared clonotypes between healthy human individuals. Study as a whole: For every donor, three CD4 naive, three CD4 memory, two CD8 naive and one CD8 memory plates were used.

How the authors handled the data: ImmunoSEQ gave junction-only sequences without quality scores, so filtering differed. Sequencing was performed with immunoSEQ multiplex PCR; in TCRdb, only in-frame clones are kept and a portion is missing. The DNA gave D and trimming, while V, J and clone size come from that table. Found here are millions of clones, 85% to 95% of them singletons; the top ten hold around 1.7%. Naive CD8 cells comprised CD45RO-negative, CCR7-positively selected cells, excluding terminally differentiated effector memory CD45RA+ cells. CDR1 is SGHAT and CDR2 is FQNNGV in the germline V gene. V shed 7 bases and J 2 bases; nucleotides not matched to a gene: 7. This CDR3 contains 15 residues. Study results and limitations: Sorted-subset sequencing, rarefaction showed, was incomplete despite large depth. Investigators collected only blood, and repertoires in tissues likely differ.

The sequenced sample consisted of naive CD8+ T cells from PBMCs. This chain connects TRBV11-2 to TRBJ2-7; 11 bases map to TRBD1. This clonotype originated in a man younger than 30 in good health. Some clones in this sample may be carry-over from other donors' samples. CDR3 coding DNA: TGTGCCAGCACCTGGGACAGGGGGTCCACCTACGAGCAGTACTTC. Its protein product is CASTWDRGSTYEQYF.